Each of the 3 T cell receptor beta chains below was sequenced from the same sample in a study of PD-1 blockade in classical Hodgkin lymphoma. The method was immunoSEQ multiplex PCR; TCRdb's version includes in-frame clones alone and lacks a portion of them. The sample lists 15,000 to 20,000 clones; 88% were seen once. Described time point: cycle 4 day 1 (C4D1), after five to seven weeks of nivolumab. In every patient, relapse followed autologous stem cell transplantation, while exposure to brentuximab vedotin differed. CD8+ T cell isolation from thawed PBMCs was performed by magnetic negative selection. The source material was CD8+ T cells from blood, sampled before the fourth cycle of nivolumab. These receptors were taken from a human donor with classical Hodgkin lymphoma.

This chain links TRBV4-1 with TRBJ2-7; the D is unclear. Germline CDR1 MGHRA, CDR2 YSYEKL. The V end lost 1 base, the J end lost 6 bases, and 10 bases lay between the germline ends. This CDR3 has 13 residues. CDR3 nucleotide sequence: TGCGCCAGCAGCCAAGTTTCCGGGCGCGAGCAGTACTTC. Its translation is CASSQVSGREQYF.

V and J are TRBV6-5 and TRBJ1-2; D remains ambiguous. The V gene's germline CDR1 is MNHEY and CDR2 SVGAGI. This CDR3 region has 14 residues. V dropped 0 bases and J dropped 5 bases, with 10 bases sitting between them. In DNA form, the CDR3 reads TGTGCCAGCAGTTACTCGATAGTGGGGTATGGCTACACCTTC. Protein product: CASSYSIVGYGYTF.

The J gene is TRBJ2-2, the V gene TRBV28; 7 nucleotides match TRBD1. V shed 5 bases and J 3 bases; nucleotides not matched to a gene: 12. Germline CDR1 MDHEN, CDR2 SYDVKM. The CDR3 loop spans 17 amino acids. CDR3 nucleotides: TGTGCCAGCAGTCCACCTCAGACAGGGAAGGACACCGGGGAGCTGTTTTTT. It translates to CASSPPQTGKDTGELFF.